These 15 T cell receptor beta chains came from one sample sequenced in a study of CD8 T cells in Susac syndrome. It was with random hexamers that about 0.45 to 1 ug RNA was reverse transcribed. TCRdb independently ran MiXCR on the immunoSEQ multiplex PCR reads; one entry per CDR3 protein. The sample records about 180,000 distinct CDR3 sequences, approximately 95% being singletons. The sequencing input was CD8+ T cells from PBMCs. Receptor source: a human donor with multiple sclerosis.

The V call is TRBV9, the J call TRBJ2-2, with 10 positions matching TRBD2. CDR3 length: 17 residues. V was pared by 2 bases and J by 2 bases, with 6 bases of the junction left unmatched. Germline CDR1 is SGDLS and CDR2 is YYNGEE. CDR3 nucleotide sequence: TGTGCCAGCAGCGTCCCAGTAGCGGGGGGAAACACCGGGGAGCTGTTTTTT. Encoded protein: CASSVPVAGGNTGELFF.

The V call is TRBV30, the J call TRBJ2-5, with D maybe TRBD1 (7 bases). The V end was cut by 3 bases, the J end by 5 bases, with 13 bases between. Germline assignment: CDR1 GTSNPN and CDR2 SVGIG (reference sequence). CDR3 length: 13 amino acids. CDR3 nucleotides: TGTGCCTGGAGGGAGGGGGCCATGGAGACCCAGTACTTC. It translates to CAWREGAMETQYF. Filled out from reference TRBV30 and TRBJ2-5, the complete variable domain reads SQTIHQWPATLVQPVGSPLSLECTVEGTSNPNLYWYRQAAGRGLQLLFYSVGIGQISSEVPQNLSASRPQDRQFILSSKKLLLSDSGFYLCAWREGAMETQYFGPGTRLLVL.

J is TRBJ1-2 and V is TRBV7-9, with D maybe TRBD1 (5 bases). Germline lookup yields CDR1 SEHNR and CDR2 FQNEAQ (reference sequence). V lost 2 bases, J lost 6 bases, and 10 bases lay in between. The CDR3 contains 13 residues. As DNA, the CDR3 is TGTGCCAGCAGCTTAATGGGGCGCGATGGCTACACCTTC. Residues: CASSLMGRDGYTF. Complete variable domain (other parts from reference TRBV7-9 and TRBJ1-2): DTGVSQNPRHKITKRGQNVTFRCDPISEHNRLYWYRQTLGQGPEFLTYFQNEAQLEKSRLLSDRFSAERPKGSFSTLEIQRTEQGDSAMYLCASSLMGRDGYTFGSGTRLTVV.

The chain recombines TRBV3-1 with TRBJ2-6, with D perhaps matching TRBD2 (7 bases). This CDR3 has 17 amino acids. Trimming took 4 bases from V and 4 from J, leaving 17 bases between them. CDR1 is LGHDT, CDR2 YNNKEL, per germline (reference sequence). CDR3 in DNA: TGTGCCAGCAGCCCGCTGGGGGGGCCCTCCGGGGCCAACGTCCTGACTTTC. Protein product: CASSPLGGPSGANVLTF.

This clonotype was counted a single time. This chain joins TRBV2 and TRBJ2-7, with 7 bases that match TRBD1. From germline, CDR1 is SNHLY and CDR2 FYNNEI. CDR3 length equals 13 residues. J lost 0 bases, V lost 7 bases, and 3 bases had no gene match. CDR3 in DNA: TGTGCCAGCACCGACAGGGACTCCTACGAGCAGTACTTC. Residues: CASTDRDSYEQYF.

The chain employs TRBV9 and TRBJ1-2; tentative D call: TRBD1 (6 bases). Germline V lookup: CDR1 SGDLS, CDR2 YYNGEE. The CDR3 has 14 amino acids. Trimming shortened V by 1 base and J by 6 bases, and 13 bases separated the two germline ends. The CDR3 loop reads CASSVYGTTHGYTF. The CDR3 bases are TGTGCCAGCAGCGTATACGGGACAACCCATGGCTACACCTTC.

The chain has TRBV28 and TRBJ2-3, with 9 bases matching TRBD2. The CDR3 extends over 15 amino acids. Trimming removed 7 bases from V and 5 bases from J; junction bases left unmatched: 10. The germline gives CDR1 MDHEN, CDR2 SYDVKM. The CDR3 here is CASNGGRAGGDTQYF. The CDR3 DNA is TGTGCCAGCAACGGCGGGAGGGCCGGGGGAGATACGCAGTATTTT.

This clonotype was found once. The chain joins TRBV2 to TRBJ2-7; 10 bases align to TRBD2. Trimming at V came to 7 bases and at J to 5 bases, leaving 8 bases not matched to a gene. Germline CDR1 SNHLY, CDR2 FYNNEI. The length of the CDR3 is 14 residues. The CDR3 region has the DNA TGTGCCAGCACCGCTAGCGGGAGCGGTAACGAGCAGTACTTC. The encoded protein is CASTASGSGNEQYF.

This clonotype appeared a few times. The rearrangement joins TRBV12-3 or TRBV12-4 to TRBJ2-7, with D perhaps matching TRBD1 (6 bases). V lost 4 bases and J lost 0, with 10 bases in between. CDR3 length: 14 residues. CDR3 nucleotides: TGTGCCAGCAGTTATGACAGGTCCTCCTACGAGCAGTACTTC. Protein sequence: CASSYDRSSYEQYF.

The V and J genes are TRBV5-1 and TRBJ2-2; either TRBD1 or TRBD2 may fit D (5 bases each). The V gene's germline CDR1 is SGHRS and CDR2 YFSETQ. Between the trimmed V and J ends, which lost 8 bases and 4 bases, there was a span of 12 bases. This CDR3 contains 13 residues. The CDR3 DNA reads TGCGCCAGTAACGGGGACGTCACCGGGGAGCTGTTTTTT. Amino acid sequence: CASNGDVTGELFF. Filled out from reference TRBV5-1 and TRBJ2-2, the complete variable domain reads KAGVTQTPRYLIKTRGQQVTLSCSPISGHRSVSWYQQTPGQGLQFLFEYFSETQRNKGNFPGRFSGRQFSNSRSEMNVSTLELGDSALYLCASNGDVTGELFFGEGSRLTVL.

The CDR3 coding sequence is TGTGCCAGCAGCGTAGTCGGGGGATGGGAGCAGTACTTC. Protein sequence: CASSVVGGWEQYF. The V call is TRBV9, the J call TRBJ2-7, with D possibly TRBD2 on 6 matching bases. Per germline, CDR1 SGDLS and CDR2 YYNGEE. This CDR3 region has 13 residues. V lost 0 bases, J lost 7 bases, and 11 bases lay in between. The complete variable domain, with remaining parts taken from reference TRBV9 and TRBJ2-7, reads DSGVTQTPKHLITATGQRVTLRCSPRSGDLSVYWYQQSLDQGLQFLIQYYNGEERAKGNILERFSAQQFPDLHSELNLSSLELGDSALYFCASSVVGGWEQYFGPGTRLTVT.

The chain carries TRBV9 and TRBJ2-5; 13 positions match TRBD2. The CDR3 is 15 residues long. The V and J ends lost 2 bases and 3 bases, in that order; junction bases with no gene match: 1. Germline V lookup: CDR1 SGDLS, CDR2 YYNGEE. CDR3: CASSVGLAGEETQYF. The CDR3 DNA follows: TGTGCCAGCAGCGTCGGACTAGCGGGAGAAGAGACCCAGTACTTC.

The chain links TRBV13 to TRBJ2-7; possibly TRBD2 for D (5 bases). CDR1 PRHDT and CDR2 FYEKMQ come from the germline V gene (reference sequence). The CDR3 runs to 14 residues. The V end was cut by 2 bases, the J end by 3 bases, with 11 bases between. The CDR3 spells CASSLPETNYEQYF. CDR3 in DNA: TGTGCCAGCAGCTTACCAGAGACTAACTACGAGCAGTACTTC. Full variable domain (missing parts from reference TRBV13 and TRBJ2-7): AAGVIQSPRHLIKEKRETATLKCYPIPRHDTVYWYQQGPGQDPQFLISFYEKMQSDKGSIPDRFSAQQFSDYHSELNMSSLELGDSALYFCASSLPETNYEQYFGPGTRLTVT.

The chain combines TRBV24-1 with TRBJ1-1; D unresolved. The CDR3 length is 12 residues. The germline gives CDR1 KGHDR, CDR2 SFDVKD. Trimming shortened V by 1 base and J by 8 bases, and 7 bases separated the two germline ends. CDR3 sequence reads: CATSDLSPEAFF. The CDR3 nucleotides are TGTGCCACCAGTGATTTATCCCCGGAAGCTTTCTTT.

The chain links TRBV29-1 to TRBJ2-3; D is ambiguous. The germline V gene has CDR1 SQVTM and CDR2 ANQGSEA. The germline V and J ends were trimmed by 7 bases and 5 bases, with 7 bases remaining between them. This CDR3 spans 10 amino acids. CDR3 coding DNA: TGCAGCGATTCGGGAGATACGCAGTATTTT. The encoded protein is CSDSGDTQYF.